The rows below give T cell receptor beta chains drawn from one sample of a study of blood T cell repertoires in COVID-19. The method was immunoSEQ multiplex PCR; TCRdb's version includes in-frame clones alone and lacks a portion of them. The table includes 150,000 to 200,000 clones, about 75% detected once. The specimen sequenced was peripheral blood. The origin of the receptors is a woman aged 65 to 85 with acute or convalescent COVID-19. Both conserved end residues are part of each CDR3. The D gene is left open where the match is weak. Expanded clones get a size class; other rows say once, few or many, or leave the size out.

clone size,J gene,D gene,V gene,CDR3 DNA,CDR3 protein
-,TRBJ1-4,-,TRBV5-1,TGCGCCAGCAGCTTGGGGGACACACGAACTAATGAAAAACTGTTTTTT,CASSLGDTRTNEKLFF
-,TRBJ1-5,TRBD1,TRBV19,TGTGCCAGCGCGGAACAGGGGAGCAATCAGCCCCAGCATTTT,CASAEQGSNQPQHF
-,TRBJ1-2,-,TRBV4-1,TGCGCCAGCAGCCACCCCGGGGGGGCCGGCTACACCTTC,CASSHPGGAGYTF
-,TRBJ1-2,-,TRBV3-1/TRBV3-2,TGTGCCAGCAGCCCCCCCCAGGGGTTCTATGGCTACACCTTC,CASSPPQGFYGYTF
once,TRBJ2-3,-,TRBV6-5,TGTGCCAGCAGTTCCAGAATAGATACGCAGTATTTT,CASSSRIDTQYF
few,TRBJ2-1,-,TRBV10-3,TGTGCCATCAGTGGCAAACTAGAGAATGAGCAGTTCTTC,CAISGKLENEQFF
-,TRBJ1-1,-,TRBV10-3,TGTGCCATCAGCCGGACACGACATGAAGCTTTCTTT,CAISRTRHEAFF
-,TRBJ1-5,-,TRBV19,TGTGCCAGTAGTTATGGGCCCGATCAGCCCCAGCATTTT,CASSYGPDQPQHF
-,TRBJ2-5,-,TRBV28,TGTGCCAGCGGATCCCAGGGAGGAGTCAGTGAGACCCAGTACTTC,CASGSQGGVSETQYF
-,TRBJ1-4,-,TRBV30,TGTGCCTCACAGGGTACGATCCGTGAAAAACTGTTTTTT,CASQGTIREKLFF
-,TRBJ1-6,-,TRBV3-1/TRBV3-2,TGTGCCAGCAGCCCCCCTGCGGGACCCCTCCACTTT,CASSPPAGPLHF
-,TRBJ2-7,-,TRBV6-5,TGTGCCACACTGGGGACTTCCCGCATCTCCTACGAGCAGTACTTC,CATLGTSRISYEQYF
-,TRBJ2-7,TRBD1,TRBV27,TGTGCCAGCAGCCGTAGTGGGACAGGGGTCTACGAGCAGTACTTC,CASSRSGTGVYEQYF
few,TRBJ1-3,TRBD1,TRBV2,TGTGCCAGCACCCATGACAGGGCCTCTGGAAACACCATATATTTT,CASTHDRASGNTIYF
-,TRBJ1-1,-,TRBV2,TGTGCCAGCAGTGAGCGTTGGAACACTGAAGCTTTCTTT,CASSERWNTEAFF
-,TRBJ2-7,TRBD1,TRBV5-1,TGCGCCAGCAGCTTACAGGGGTCCTCCTACGAGCAGTACTTC,CASSLQGSSYEQYF
once,TRBJ2-7,TRBD1,TRBV4-1,TGCGCCAGCAGCCGGACAGGGGGCGGGCCCTACGAGCAGTACTTC,CASSRTGGGPYEQYF
-,TRBJ2-7,TRBD2,TRBV5-1,TGCGCCAGCAGCTTGAGCGGGAGCTCCTACGAGCAGTACTTC,CASSLSGSSYEQYF
-,TRBJ1-6,TRBD1,TRBV5-1,TGCGCCAGCAGTCCCGGGACAGGGAATTCACCCCTCCACTTT,CASSPGTGNSPLHF
-,TRBJ1-3,-,TRBV9,TGTGCCAGCAGCGTAGGCACTACGTACGGAAACACCATATATTTT,CASSVGTTYGNTIYF
-,TRBJ2-2,-,TRBV18,TGTGCCAGCTCACCGTTTAGCGGCGCGAACACCGGGGAGCTGTTTTTT,CASSPFSGANTGELFF
-,TRBJ2-7,TRBD2,TRBV19,TGTGCCAGTAAAGGGTCGGCCCAGTCGGGAGGCGAGCAGTACTTC,CASKGSAQSGGEQYF
-,TRBJ2-7,TRBD1,TRBV5-5,TGTGCCAGCAGCTTGGGACAGGGGGACGAGCAGTACTTC,CASSLGQGDEQYF
-,TRBJ1-2,-,TRBV2,TGTGCCAGCAGTGAAGCCCCCGGGGGTTACACCTTC,CASSEAPGGYTF
-,TRBJ2-7,-,TRBV3-1/TRBV3-2,TGTGCCAGCAGCCAAGATGGGAGGTACACCTACGAGCAGTACTTC,CASSQDGRYTYEQYF
-,TRBJ2-2,-,TRBV5-1,TGCGCCAGCAATCAAGGCGGGAACACCGGGGAGCTGTTTTTT,CASNQGGNTGELFF
-,TRBJ2-3,-,TRBV7-9,TGTGCCAGCAGCACCCCCCGGGACTGGATGGAAGATACGCAGTATTTT,CASSTPRDWMEDTQYF
-,TRBJ1-2,-,TRBV19,TGTGCCAGTAGTATCAGGGGTGCGAACTATGGCTACACCTTC,CASSIRGANYGYTF
-,TRBJ2-7,-,TRBV6-2/TRBV6-3,TGTGCCAGCAGTTACGGGCCGACCTACGAGCAGTACTTC,CASSYGPTYEQYF
-,TRBJ2-5,-,TRBV7-7,TGTGCCAGCAGTACCGGTCCGGGACAAGAGACCCAGTACTTC,CASSTGPGQETQYF
once,TRBJ2-5,-,TRBV24-1,TGTGCCACCAGTGATCACAGTCTCAACCAAGAGACCCAGTACTTC,CATSDHSLNQETQYF
few,TRBJ1-4,TRBD1,TRBV18,TGTGCCAGCTCACCTGACAGGGGGCGGACTAATGAAAAACTGTTTTTT,CASSPDRGRTNEKLFF
-,TRBJ2-5,-,TRBV5-1,TGCGCCAGCAGCTTGATGGCCACCCGGCAGGGAGAGACCCAGTACTTC,CASSLMATRQGETQYF
-,TRBJ1-5,-,TRBV6-5,TGTGCCAGCAGTTCACAGAGCAATCAGCCCCAGCATTTT,CASSSQSNQPQHF
-,TRBJ1-1,-,TRBV29-1,TGCAGCAGCAAAAACTTCAACACTGAAGCTTTCTTT,CSSKNFNTEAFF
-,TRBJ2-1,TRBD2,TRBV2,TGTGCCAGCAGAGACTCAGCGGGAGGGCCTGAGCAGTTCTTC,CASRDSAGGPEQFF
-,TRBJ2-1,-,TRBV7-3,TGTGCCAGCAGCTTAAGTCCTTTCGATGAGCAGTTCTTC,CASSLSPFDEQFF
-,TRBJ2-1,TRBD2,TRBV18,TGTGCCAGCTCACCGAATTTAGCGGGGGAGGACAATGAGCAGTTCTTC,CASSPNLAGEDNEQFF
-,TRBJ1-2,-,TRBV19,TGTGCCAGTAGGAAGGGGGACTATGGCTACACCTTC,CASRKGDYGYTF
-,TRBJ1-1,TRBD1,TRBV9,TGTGCCAGCAGCGTAGAAGACAGGGGTTACACTGAAGCTTTCTTT,CASSVEDRGYTEAFF
many,TRBJ1-4,-,TRBV3-1/TRBV3-2,TGTGCCAGCAGCCAACAGATGGGAGGCGAAAAACTGTTTTTT,CASSQQMGGEKLFF
-,TRBJ2-1,TRBD2,TRBV5-1,TGCGCCAGCAGCTTCGGGACTAGCGGGAGGAGCTCCTACAATGAGCAGTTCTTC,CASSFGTSGRSSYNEQFF
-,TRBJ1-5,-,TRBV30,TGTGCCTGGAGCTTAGGAGTCAATCAGCCCCAGCATTTT,CAWSLGVNQPQHF
-,TRBJ2-1,-,TRBV7-9,TGTGCCAGCAGCACCCGACGGAGATCGAGCTCCTACAATGAGCAGTTCTTC,CASSTRRRSSSYNEQFF
few,TRBJ1-2,-,TRBV9,TGTGCCAGCAGCTCCCGGAGGGCTCTGGATGGCTACACCTTC,CASSSRRALDGYTF
-,TRBJ2-3,-,TRBV7-9,TGTGCCAGCAGCTTAGCGGGACACGCCTTCACAGATACGCAGTATTTT,CASSLAGHAFTDTQYF
once,TRBJ1-2,TRBD1,TRBV28,TGTGCCAGCAGTTTTCACGGGACAGACTATGGCTACACCTTC,CASSFHGTDYGYTF
-,TRBJ1-4,TRBD1,TRBV5-1,TGCGCCAGCAGCTTACAGGGGGCTGGGAATGAAAAACTGTTTTTT,CASSLQGAGNEKLFF
-,TRBJ2-2,-,TRBV6-5,TGTGCCAGCGAAAGGGCCGGGGTCACCGGGGAGCTGTTTTTT,CASERAGVTGELFF
-,TRBJ2-1,-,TRBV15,TGTGCCACCAGCAGAGACGGGAGTAATGAGCAGTTCTTC,CATSRDGSNEQFF
-,TRBJ2-5,TRBD1,TRBV5-1,TGCGCCAGCAGCTTGACAGGGGGCGAGGAGACCCAGTACTTC,CASSLTGGEETQYF
-,TRBJ2-1,-,TRBV28,TGTGCCAGCAGGGGTAGCGGCGACAATGAGCAGTTCTTC,CASRGSGDNEQFF
once,TRBJ1-3,TRBD1,TRBV7-2,TGTGCCAGCAGCTATACTCAGGGGGTCACTGGAAACACCATATATTTT,CASSYTQGVTGNTIYF
-,TRBJ2-1,TRBD2,TRBV7-2,TGTGCCAGCAGCTCCCGGACTAGCGGGAGAGGGTCGTACAATGAGCAGTTCTTC,CASSSRTSGRGSYNEQFF
-,TRBJ1-6,-,TRBV5-6,TGTGCCAGCAGCTTGGCGGGTGGCTATTCACCCCTCCACTTT,CASSLAGGYSPLHF
-,TRBJ2-1,TRBD1,TRBV5-1,TGCGCCAGCAGCCCTAGGGGGCAGGTTCGTTCGGATGAGCAGTTCTTC,CASSPRGQVRSDEQFF
-,TRBJ1-3,-,TRBV7-2,TGTGCCAGCAGCTTAGTTGGCAGGTTCACTGGAAACACCATATATTTT,CASSLVGRFTGNTIYF